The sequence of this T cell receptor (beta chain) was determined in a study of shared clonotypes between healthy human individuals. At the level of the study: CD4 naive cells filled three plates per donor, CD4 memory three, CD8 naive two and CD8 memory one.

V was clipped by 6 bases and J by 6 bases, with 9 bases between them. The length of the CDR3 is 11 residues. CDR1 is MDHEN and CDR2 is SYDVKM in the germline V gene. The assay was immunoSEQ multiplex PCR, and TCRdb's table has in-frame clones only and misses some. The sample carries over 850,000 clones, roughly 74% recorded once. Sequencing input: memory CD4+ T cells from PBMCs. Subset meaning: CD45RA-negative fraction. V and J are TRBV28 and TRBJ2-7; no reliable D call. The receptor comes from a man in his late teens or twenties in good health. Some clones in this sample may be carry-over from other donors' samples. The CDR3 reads CASSPVGEQYF. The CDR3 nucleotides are TGTGCCAGCAGCCCGGTAGGCGAGCAGTACTTC.